What follows are 27 T cell receptor beta chains derived from one specimen sequenced in a study of tumor-infiltrating lymphocytes in primary liver carcinoma. A primer matching the constant region was used to make TCR beta cDNA from approximately 500 ng of total RNA. A slightly modified ARM-PCR protocol with three nested multiplex PCR rounds produced these TCR beta libraries. The two initial PCR rounds, about 9 cycles each, used TRBV1-TRBV30 forward and C-beta reverse primers. Each CDR3 protein gets one entry after TCRdb re-called the multiplex PCR reads with MiXCR. Of about 350,000 distinct CDR3 sequences listed, approximately 65% are singletons. Unsorted whole blood yielded the blood RNA, and germline DNA was also extracted. Specimen: peripheral blood. These TCRs come from a man aged 35 to 55 with primary liver carcinoma and hepatitis B virus infection.

Comment on this clonotype: This may be a read error: a much more frequent sequence differs by one nucleotide. CDR3: CVSTPGRISSYEQYF. The DNA of the CDR3 is TGTGTCAGCACACCAGGACGGATTAGCTCCTACGAGCAGTACTTC. J is TRBJ2-7 and V is TRBV6-2 or TRBV6-3; D gene unclear. The CDR3 has 15 amino acids. Germline-derived CDR1 and CDR2 are MNHEY and SVGEGT.

This clonotype was seen once. Sequence at one end of the junction differs from germline and may be a read error. The chain carries TRBV11-1 and TRBJ2-5; D not certain. The CDR3 is made up of 14 amino acids. Germline V CDR1 and CDR2: SGHAT, FQDESV (reference sequence). CDR3 in DNA: TGTGCCAGCATCCCGGCGCGAGTAAGCGAGCCCCAGTATTTC. Protein: CASIPARVSEPQYF.

Notes on this clonotype: This sequence may be a read error, since a much larger clone differs from it by one base. The gene calls are TRBV10-3 and TRBJ2-3; 11 nucleotides match TRBD2. Germline V lookup: CDR1 ENHRY, CDR2 SYGVKD. V shed 3 bases and J 0 bases; nucleotides not matched to a gene: 5. The CDR3 runs 17 residues. CDR3 sequence: CAISDPGLAVSTDTQYF. The CDR3, as DNA: TGTGCCATCAGTGACCCGGGACTAGCGGTGAGCACAGATACGCAGTATTTT.

This clonotype has at least ten counts. This rearrangement joins TRBV4-1 to TRBJ2-3; D may be TRBD2 (5 bases). In germline, CDR1 is MGHRA, CDR2 YSYEKL. CDR3 length: 14 residues. The V end was cut by 0 bases, the J end by 5 bases, with 9 bases between. CDR3 amino acids: CASSQDGKEDTQYF. Written as DNA, the CDR3 is TGCGCCAGCAGCCAAGACGGGAAGGAAGATACGCAGTATTTT.

With respect to this clonotype: Mismatch with germline at one junction end may stem from a read error. This sequence joins TRBV11-2 and TRBJ1-5, with D unresolved. The CDR3 extends over 13 amino acids. Germline V CDR1 and CDR2: SGHAT, FQNNGV. Written as DNA, the CDR3 is TGTGCCAGCTGCTTAGAGCGGTATCAGCCCCAGCATTTT. Residues: CASCLERYQPQHF.

Comment on this clonotype: This may come from a read error, since a much larger clone is one base off. The CDR3 coding sequence is TGTGCCAGCAGCCGCACTAGCGGGGGGAGTGAGCAGTTCTTC. It specifies CASSRTSGGSEQFF. The chain employs TRBV12-3 or TRBV12-4 and TRBJ2-1; 12 positions agree with TRBD2. The CDR3 is made up of 14 amino acids. V shed 6 bases and J 9 bases; nucleotides not matched to a gene: 6.

About this clonotype: The junction departs from germline at one end; a sequencing error may be responsible. The CDR3 nucleotides read TGTGCCAACAGCCAAGATAGGTGGGCGTCGGAGACTCAGTACTTC. This sequence encodes CANSQDRWASETQYF. This chain uses TRBV14 with TRBJ2-5, with D uncertain. CDR3 size: 15 residues. The V gene's germline CDR1 is SGHDN and CDR2 FVKESK.

The chain is built from TRBV14 and TRBJ2-1; 10 nucleotides align to TRBD2. Per the germline V gene, CDR1 is SGHDN and CDR2 is FVKESK. The V segment lost 2 bases and the J segment 8 bases; nucleotides outside the gene matches: 18. There are 19 residues in the CDR3. In nucleotides, the CDR3 is TGTGCCAGCAGCCAATGGGACTTTTTAGCGGGAGGTAGTGGAGATGAGCAGTTCTTC. As protein: CASSQWDFLAGGSGDEQFF.

This chain joins TRBV12-3 or TRBV12-4 and TRBJ1-5; TRBD1 matches at 9 bases. This CDR3 is built from 16 residues. Germline trimming cut 10 bases from V and 7 bases from J; bases unmatched to any gene: 17. CDR3 protein: CANGPDRGGFGQPQHF. CDR3 nucleotide sequence: TGTGCCAACGGTCCGGACAGGGGCGGGTTCGGGCAGCCCCAGCATTTT.

With regard to this clonotype: This may be a read error, as it is one base from a much larger clone. V usage is TRBV12-3 or TRBV12-4 and J usage is TRBJ1-5; D not certain. This CDR3 has 14 residues. The CDR3 DNA is TGTGCCAGCAGTCCCGATCCTAGCAATCAGTCCCAGCATTTT. Translation: CASSPDPSNQSQHF.

A note on this clonotype: The germline gene is not matched at one end of the junction; a read error may be the cause. The genes are TRBV9 and TRBJ1-6, with 9 bases lining up with TRBD1. The germline V gene encodes CDR1 SGDLS and CDR2 YYNGEE. This CDR3 contains 16 residues. The CDR3 DNA sequence: TGTGCCAGCAGCGCACTCGGACAGGGGCGGTATTCACCCCTACACTTT. This translates into CASSALGQGRYSPLHF.

Worth noting for this clonotype: Compared with germline, one end of the junction differs, possibly owing to a read error. V gene TRBV11-2 combines with J gene TRBJ2-3; 9 nucleotides match TRBD2. CDR1 and CDR2 from the germline V gene are SGHAT and FQNNGV. The CDR3 has 16 amino acids. This CDR3 reads CASGLGHSGRFNTQYF. In nucleotides, the CDR3 is TGTGCCAGCGGCTTAGGGCATAGCGGGAGATTCAATACGCAGTATTTT.

Concerning this clonotype: This clone may be a read error of a much larger clone one base away. The CDR3 sequence is CANSQGLQETQYF. The DNA of the CDR3 is TGCGCCAACAGCCAAGGGCTCCAAGAGACCCAGTACTTC. The rearrangement joins TRBV4-3 to TRBJ2-5; D uncertain. Germline assignment: CDR1 LGHNA and CDR2 YSLEER. The CDR3 contains 13 residues.

A word on this clonotype: The junction does not match germline at one end; this may be a read error. V is TRBV6-6 and J is TRBJ2-3, with 7 bases that match TRBD1. Germline V lookup: CDR1 MNHNY, CDR2 SVGAGI (reference sequence). This CDR3 is 16 amino acids long. The CDR3, as DNA: TGTGTCAGCAGTTACACCAACAGGGGTAACACAGATACGCAGTATTTT. As protein: CVSSYTNRGNTDTQYF.

As for this clonotype: The junction does not match germline at one end; this may be a read error. The V and J genes are TRBV7-9 and TRBJ2-7, with 9 nucleotides matching TRBD1. CDR1 is SEHNR, CDR2 FQNEAQ, per germline (reference sequence). The CDR3 contains 14 residues. CDR3 region: CASSSDGQGYEQHF. The CDR3 DNA reads TGTGCCAGCAGCTCTGACGGACAGGGGTACGAGCAGCACTTC.

This clonotype has just a few counts. CDR3 coding DNA: TGTGCCAGCAGTTACTCGAGGGTCAGGCGGGGCACCGGGGAGCTGTTTTTT. Its translation is CASSYSRVRRGTGELFF. J is TRBJ2-2 and V is TRBV6-5, with D possibly matching TRBD2 (6 bases). Germline lookup yields CDR1 MNHEY and CDR2 SVGAGI. V lost 0 bases, J lost 4 bases, and 15 bases lay in between. This CDR3 is 17 amino acids long.

This clonotype was seen a handful of times. The V gene is TRBV6-1, the J gene TRBJ2-5, with a possible D match to TRBD1 (5 bases). This CDR3 contains 14 residues. Germline V gene lookup returns CDR1 MNHNS and CDR2 SASEGT. V lost 7 bases and J lost 2, with 14 bases in between. In DNA form, the CDR3 reads TGTGCCAGCAAAGAAGGTTACAGGCAAGAGACCCAGTACTTC. Its translation: CASKEGYRQETQYF.

V is TRBV6-1 and J is TRBJ2-7; the D gene could be TRBD1 or TRBD2 (5 bases each). CDR1 MNHNS and CDR2 SASEGT come from the germline V gene. The V gene lost 8 bases and the J gene lost 3 bases, with 17 bases spanning the gap. This CDR3 has 14 amino acids. The CDR3 nucleotides are TGTGCCAGCGATGAAGCCCAGGGAGACTACGAGCAGTACTTC. It encodes CASDEAQGDYEQYF.

A remark on this clonotype: Since no conserved phenylalanine or tryptophan closes the CDR3, a read error is the likely cause. The V gene is TRBV11-2, the J gene TRBJ2-3; the D gene is possibly TRBD2 (5 bases). The CDR3 extends over 13 amino acids. The V gene's germline CDR1 is SGHAT and CDR2 FQNNGV. The CDR3 here is CASSRPSTVTQYY. The CDR3 DNA follows: TGTGCCAGCAGCCGACCTAGCACAGTTACGCAGTATTAT.

A remark on this clonotype: A much larger clone differs from this one at a single base, so this may be a read error. The rearrangement uses TRBV6-1 and TRBJ1-5; 10 nucleotides match TRBD1. V lost 10 bases and J lost 5; bases outside the gene matches: 11. Germline assignment: CDR1 MNHNS and CDR2 SASEGT. The CDR3 loop spans 15 amino acids. The CDR3 here is CATRDRGTGDQPQHF. The CDR3 bases are TGTGCCACCAGAGACCGAGGGACAGGGGATCAGCCCCAGCATTTT.

This clonotype was observed a single time. The rearrangement links TRBV28 to TRBJ1-2; D not resolved. CDR1 and CDR2 (germline): MDHEN, SYDVKM. Trimming cost V 10 bases and J 8 bases, with 20 bases left between them. CDR3 length: 13 residues. CDR3 sequence reads: CANRDPVFGGYTF. Written as DNA, the CDR3 is TGTGCCAACAGAGACCCCGTGTTTGGGGGCTACACCTTC.

Note on this clonotype: A read error is possible here, since a much larger clone lies one base away. The CDR3 spells CASIGDSDNEQFF. The CDR3 DNA reads as TGTGCCAGCATCGGGGACTCTGACAATGAGCAGTTCTTC. V is TRBV12-3 or TRBV12-4 and J is TRBJ2-1; TRBD2 is a possible D gene (6 bases). Trimming pared 7 bases from V and 5 bases from J, leaving 12 bases between. This CDR3 is 13 amino acids long.

This clonotype was picked up a small number of times. CDR3 sequence: CASSLETGGLDGYTF. For the CDR3, the DNA is TGCGCCAGCAGCTTGGAGACAGGGGGCCTTGATGGCTACACCTTC. The chain carries TRBV5-1 and TRBJ1-2; 10 nucleotides align to TRBD1. Germline V lookup: CDR1 SGHRS, CDR2 YFSETQ. The ends lost 0 bases at V and 6 bases at J; junction bases unmatched: 5. The CDR3 contains 15 residues.

To note about this clonotype: At one end, the junction sequence differs from germline, possibly due to a read error. V gene TRBV5-6 combines with J gene TRBJ1-1; 9 nucleotides align to TRBD1. The V gene's germline CDR1 is SGHDT and CDR2 YYEEEE. The CDR3 is 13 residues long. DNA of the CDR3: TGTGGCAGCAGCTCGGACAGGGGCTTGAGAGCTTTCTTT. Its translation is CGSSSDRGLRAFF.

A remark on this clonotype: This clone may be a read error of a much larger clone one base away. J is TRBJ2-5 and V is TRBV6-5; D is possibly TRBD1 (6 bases). V lost 6 bases and J 3 bases, leaving 11 bases between the germline ends. CDR3 length: 13 amino acids. Per germline, CDR1 MNHEY and CDR2 SVGAGI. CDR3 sequence reads: CASRTDRKETQYF. The DNA for the CDR3 is TGTGCCAGCAGAACGGACAGAAAAGAGACCCAGTACTTC.

V usage is TRBV5-1 and J usage is TRBJ1-1, with a weak D call TRBD1 (5 bases). The CDR3 loop spans 16 amino acids. Trimming left V 1 base short and J 10 bases short, with 23 bases between. Germline CDR1 reads SGHRS; CDR2 reads YFSETQ. The DNA for the CDR3 is TGCGCCAGCAGCTTGCGATCTCCCGGGACCGAAAGGACAGCTTTCTTT. As protein: CASSLRSPGTERTAFF.

This clonotype turned up a few times. A much larger clone sits a single nucleotide away, making a read error possible. V usage is TRBV29-1 and J usage is TRBJ2-7; D is ambiguous. Trimming took off 4 bases at V and 1 base at J, with 11 bases between the two ends. CDR1 is SQVTM and CDR2 is ANQGSEA in the germline V gene. This CDR3 spans 13 amino acids. This CDR3 reads CSVGVPASYEQYF. CDR3 nucleotides: TGCAGCGTTGGGGTCCCGGCGTCCTACGAGCAGTACTTC.